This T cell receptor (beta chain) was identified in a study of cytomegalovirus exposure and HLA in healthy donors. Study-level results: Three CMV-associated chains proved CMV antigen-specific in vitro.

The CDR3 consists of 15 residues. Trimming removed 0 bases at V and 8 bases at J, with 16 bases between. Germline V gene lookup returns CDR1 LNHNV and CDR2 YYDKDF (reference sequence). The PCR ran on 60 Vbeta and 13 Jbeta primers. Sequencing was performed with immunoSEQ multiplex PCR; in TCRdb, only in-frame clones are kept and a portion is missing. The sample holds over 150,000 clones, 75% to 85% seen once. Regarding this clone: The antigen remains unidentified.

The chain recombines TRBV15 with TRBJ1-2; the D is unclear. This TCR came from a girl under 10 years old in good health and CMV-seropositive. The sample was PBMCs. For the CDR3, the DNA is TGTGCCACCAGCAGAGATAGCGGCCCCGGCGGCGGCTACACCTTC. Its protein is CATSRDSGPGGGYTF.